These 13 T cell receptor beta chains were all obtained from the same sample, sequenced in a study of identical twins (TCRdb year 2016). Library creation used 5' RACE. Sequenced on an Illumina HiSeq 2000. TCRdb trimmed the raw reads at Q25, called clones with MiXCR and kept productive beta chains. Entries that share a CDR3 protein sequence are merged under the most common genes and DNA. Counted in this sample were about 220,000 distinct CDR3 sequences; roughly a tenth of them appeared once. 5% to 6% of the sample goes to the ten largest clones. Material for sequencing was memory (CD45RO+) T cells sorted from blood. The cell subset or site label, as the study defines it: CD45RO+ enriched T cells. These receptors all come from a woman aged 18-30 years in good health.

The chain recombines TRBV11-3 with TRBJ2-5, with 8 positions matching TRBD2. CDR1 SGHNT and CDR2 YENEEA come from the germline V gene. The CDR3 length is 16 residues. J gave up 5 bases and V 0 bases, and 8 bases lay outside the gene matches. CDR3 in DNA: TGTGCCAGCAGCTTAGATCCGGGACTAGGAACGGAGACCCAGTACTTC. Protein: CASSLDPGLGTETQYF.

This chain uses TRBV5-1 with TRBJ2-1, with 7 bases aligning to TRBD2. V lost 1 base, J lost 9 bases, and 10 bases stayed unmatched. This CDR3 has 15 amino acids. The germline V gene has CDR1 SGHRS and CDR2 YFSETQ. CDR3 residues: CASSLQQGREGEQFF. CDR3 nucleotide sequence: TGCGCCAGCAGCTTGCAGCAGGGCAGGGAGGGTGAGCAGTTCTTC.

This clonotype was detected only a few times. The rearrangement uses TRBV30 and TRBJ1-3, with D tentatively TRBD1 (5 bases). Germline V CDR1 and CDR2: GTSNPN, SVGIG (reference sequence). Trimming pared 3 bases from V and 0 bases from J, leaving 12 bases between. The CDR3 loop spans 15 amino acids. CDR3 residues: CAWSPGRSSGNTIYF. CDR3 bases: TGTGCCTGGAGCCCGGGACGGAGCTCTGGAAACACCATATATTTT.

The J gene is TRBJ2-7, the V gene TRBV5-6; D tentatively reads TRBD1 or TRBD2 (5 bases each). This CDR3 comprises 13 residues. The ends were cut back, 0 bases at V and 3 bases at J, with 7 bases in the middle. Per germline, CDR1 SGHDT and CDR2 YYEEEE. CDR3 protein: CASSLERGYEQYF. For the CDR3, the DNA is TGTGCCAGCAGCTTGGAGAGGGGCTACGAGCAGTACTTC.

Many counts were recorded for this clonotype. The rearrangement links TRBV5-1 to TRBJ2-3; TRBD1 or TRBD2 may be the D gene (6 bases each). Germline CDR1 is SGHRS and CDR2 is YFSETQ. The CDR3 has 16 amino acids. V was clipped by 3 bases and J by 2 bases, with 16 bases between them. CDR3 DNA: TGCGCCAGCAGCTCGGGGGCCCTCGCAAACACAGATACGCAGTATTTT. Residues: CASSSGALANTDTQYF. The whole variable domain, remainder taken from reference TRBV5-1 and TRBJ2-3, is KAGVTQTPRYLIKTRGQQVTLSCSPISGHRSVSWYQQTPGQGLQFLFEYFSETQRNKGNFPGRFSGRQFSNSRSEMNVSTLELGDSALYLCASSSGALANTDTQYFGPGTRLTVL.

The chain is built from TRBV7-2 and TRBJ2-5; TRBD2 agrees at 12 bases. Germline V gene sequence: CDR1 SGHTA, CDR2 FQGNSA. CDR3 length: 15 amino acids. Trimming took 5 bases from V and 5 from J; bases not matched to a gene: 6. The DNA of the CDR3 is TGTGCCAGCAGCCCTAGCGGGAGGGCCGGGGAGACCCAGTACTTC. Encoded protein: CASSPSGRAGETQYF. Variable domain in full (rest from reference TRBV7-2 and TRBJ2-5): GAGVSQSPSNKVTEKGKDVELRCDPISGHTALYWYRQSLGQGLEFLIYFQGNSAPDKSGLPSDRFSAERTGGSVSTLTIQRTQQEDSAVYLCASSPSGRAGETQYFGPGTRLLVL.

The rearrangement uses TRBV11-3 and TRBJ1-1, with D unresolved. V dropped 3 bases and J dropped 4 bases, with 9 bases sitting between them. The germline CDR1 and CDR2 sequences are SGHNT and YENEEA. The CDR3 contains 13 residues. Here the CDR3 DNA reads TGTGCCAGCAGCTTTGGGCAGACCACTGAAGCTTTCTTT. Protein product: CASSFGQTTEAFF.

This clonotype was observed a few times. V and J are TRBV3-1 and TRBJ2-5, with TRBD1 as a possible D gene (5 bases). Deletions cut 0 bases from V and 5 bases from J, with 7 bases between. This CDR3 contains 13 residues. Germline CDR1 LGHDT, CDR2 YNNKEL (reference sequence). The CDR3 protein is CASSQEHRETQYF. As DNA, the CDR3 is TGTGCCAGCAGCCAAGAGCACAGGGAGACCCAGTACTTC.

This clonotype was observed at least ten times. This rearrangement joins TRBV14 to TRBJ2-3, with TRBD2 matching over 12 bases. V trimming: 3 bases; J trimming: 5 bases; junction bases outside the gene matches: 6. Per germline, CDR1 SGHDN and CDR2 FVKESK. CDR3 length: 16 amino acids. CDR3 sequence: CASSHLPGLAGDTQYF. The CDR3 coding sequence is TGTGCCAGCAGCCACCTACCGGGACTAGCGGGAGATACGCAGTATTTT.

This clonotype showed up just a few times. CDR3: CASSISRGFAYEQYF. The CDR3 region has the DNA TGTGCCAGCAGCATATCCAGGGGCTTCGCCTACGAGCAGTACTTC. This sequence joins TRBV11-2 and TRBJ2-7, with a weak D call TRBD1 (6 bases). CDR1 and CDR2 (germline): SGHAT, FQNNGV. V lost 5 bases, J lost 2 bases, and 16 bases lay in between. This CDR3 has 15 amino acids.

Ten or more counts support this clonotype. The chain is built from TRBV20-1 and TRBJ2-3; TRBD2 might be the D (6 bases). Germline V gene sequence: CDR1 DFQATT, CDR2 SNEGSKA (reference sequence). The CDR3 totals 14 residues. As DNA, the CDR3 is TGCAGCGCCACGGGGGACGGGTTAGTCGATACGCAGTATTTT. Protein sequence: CSATGDGLVDTQYF.

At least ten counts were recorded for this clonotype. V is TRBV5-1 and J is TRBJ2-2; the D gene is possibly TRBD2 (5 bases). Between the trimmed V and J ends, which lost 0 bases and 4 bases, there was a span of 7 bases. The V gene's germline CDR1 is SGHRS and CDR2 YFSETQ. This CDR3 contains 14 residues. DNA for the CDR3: TGCGCCAGCAGCTTGGTGGGGAGCACCGGGGAGCTGTTTTTT. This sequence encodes CASSLVGSTGELFF.

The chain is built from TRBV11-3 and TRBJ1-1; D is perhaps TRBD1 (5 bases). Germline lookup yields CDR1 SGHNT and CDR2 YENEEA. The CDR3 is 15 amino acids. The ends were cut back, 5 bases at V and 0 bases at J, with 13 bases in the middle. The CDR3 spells CASSRLGVMNTEAFF. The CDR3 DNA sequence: TGTGCCAGCAGCCGATTAGGGGTCATGAACACTGAAGCTTTCTTT.